This T cell receptor (beta chain) appears in the sequencing data of a study of blood T cell repertoires in COVID-19. About the study: Acute and convalescent COVID-19 specimens originated in the United States, Italy and Spain.

Participants came from some 23 US areas, aged roughly 18 to 89 years. Cohort allocation depended upon clinical history that participants reported. Germline V gene sequence: CDR1 MDHEN, CDR2 SYDVKM. Trimming took 1 base from V and 4 from J, leaving 11 bases between them. The CDR3 totals 15 residues. In the source study's methods: Cell counts per sample came from amplifying reference gene primers. Assay used: immunoSEQ multiplex PCR; TCRdb lists only in-frame clones, some missing. Clone size and V and J calls were adopted from that table, with D and trimming inferred from the DNA. This table has 200,000 to 250,000 clones, 65% to 90% appearing once.

This sequence originates from a woman in her thirties or forties with acute COVID-19. The V call is TRBV28, the J call TRBJ1-3, with D unclear. The specimen sequenced was PBMCs or T cells enriched from blood (not recorded which). The CDR3: CASSLSGFGGNTIYF. The DNA for the CDR3 is TGTGCCAGCAGTTTATCGGGGTTTGGGGGAAACACCATATATTTT.